These 9 T cell receptor beta chains came from one sample sequenced in a study of cytomegalovirus exposure and HLA in healthy donors. Vbeta (60) and Jbeta (13) primers were used in the PCR. Assay used: immunoSEQ multiplex PCR; TCRdb lists only in-frame clones, some missing. The sample lists 130,000 or so clones, more than 75% occurring once. Sequencing was done on a sample of PBMCs. Source of these receptors: a male donor in good health and CMV-seronegative.

The chain uses TRBV5-1 and TRBJ1-6, with a possible D match to TRBD1 (6 bases). CDR1 is SGHRS, CDR2 YFSETQ, per germline. The V end was cut by 2 bases, the J end by 7 bases, with 22 bases between. This CDR3 spans 18 amino acids. The CDR3 spells CASSFKPSGETSNSPLHF. DNA for the CDR3: TGCGCCAGCAGCTTTAAGCCCTCAGGGGAGACCTCAAATTCACCCCTCCACTTT.

The chain combines TRBV4-3 with TRBJ2-5, with D possibly being TRBD2 (7 bases). The J call is uncertain, as TRBJ2-7 better fits the DNA end. Germline CDR1 LGHNA, CDR2 YSLEER. This CDR3 has 17 residues. The DNA of the CDR3 is TGCGCCAGCAGCCAAGCGGGGGAGGGGGTTCGGGCCTACGAGCAGTACTTC. It encodes CASSQAGEGVRAYEQYF.

The rearrangement uses TRBV2 and TRBJ2-4; D not resolved. Looked up from germline, CDR1 is SNHLY and CDR2 is FYNNEI. Trimming shortened V by 7 bases and J by 1 base, and 14 bases separated the two germline ends. The CDR3 is made up of 15 amino acids. The CDR3 loop is CASMLNPEAKNIQYF. CDR3 sequence (DNA): TGTGCCAGCATGCTGAACCCCGAGGCCAAAAACATTCAGTACTTC.

A few counts support this clone. The same CDR3 also results from other DNA sequences found in this sample. The chain uses TRBV9 and TRBJ2-2, with 7 bases matching TRBD1. CDR1 is SGDLS, CDR2 YYNGEE, per germline. This CDR3 spans 15 amino acids. Germline trimming cut 4 bases from V and 1 base from J; bases unmatched to any gene: 4. The DNA of the CDR3 is TGTGCCAGCAGCCCGCGGACAGGGAACACCGGGGAGCTGTTTTTT. It is translated as CASSPRTGNTGELFF.

The genes are TRBV11-2 and TRBJ2-2; 8 bases fit TRBD1. This CDR3 is 17 amino acids long. Germline trimming cut 4 bases from V and 3 bases from J; bases unmatched to any gene: 10. CDR1 and CDR2 (germline): SGHAT, FQNNGV. This CDR3 reads CASSSLGQGFYTGELFF. The DNA for the CDR3 is TGTGCCAGCAGCTCCCTTGGACAGGGCTTTTACACCGGGGAGCTGTTTTTT.

This clone came up a few times. The gene calls are TRBV19 and TRBJ2-3; 8 bases line up with TRBD2. CDR3 length: 16 amino acids. Germline lookup yields CDR1 LNHDA and CDR2 SQIVND (reference sequence). Germline trimming cut 4 bases from V and 2 bases from J; bases unmatched to any gene: 8. CDR3 protein: CASSTRGGGNTDTQYF. CDR3 nucleotides: TGTGCCAGTAGTACCCGGGGCGGGGGGAACACAGATACGCAGTATTTT. The variable domain in full, completed from reference TRBV19 and TRBJ2-3, reads DGGITQSPKYLFRKEGQNVTLSCEQNLNHDAMYWYRQDPGQGLRLIYYSQIVNDFQKGDIAEGYSVSREKKESFPLTVTSAQKNPTAFYLCASSTRGGGNTDTQYFGPGTRLTVL.

The gene calls are TRBV2 and TRBJ1-5; 8 bases are a match to TRBD1. The CDR3 has 15 amino acids. Germline V lookup: CDR1 SNHLY, CDR2 FYNNEI. V shed 6 bases and J 1 base; nucleotides not matched to a gene: 5. CDR3 amino acids: CASSRGQGSNQPQHF. CDR3 DNA: TGTGCCAGCAGCCGTGGACAGGGAAGCAATCAGCCCCAGCATTTT.

V gene TRBV7-9 combines with J gene TRBJ1-1; 7 bases align to TRBD1. The CDR3 loop spans 13 amino acids. V lost 6 bases to trimming and J lost 1 base; unmatched junction nucleotides: 2. Germline loops: CDR1 SEHNR, CDR2 FQNEAQ (reference sequence). The CDR3 region has the DNA TGTGCCAGCAGTGACAGGGAGAACACTGAAGCTTTCTTT. It codes for CASSDRENTEAFF.

V gene TRBV6-7 combines with J gene TRBJ2-3, with 7 bases fitting TRBD1. TRBV6-7 is an ORF; its function is uncertain. The CDR3 contains 18 residues. V lost 7 bases, J lost 1 base, and 17 bases stayed unmatched. The CDR3 region is CASKKWLKKQGCTDTQYF. The DNA of the CDR3 is TGTGCCAGCAAAAAATGGCTAAAAAAACAGGGGTGCACAGATACGCAGTATTTT.